This T cell receptor beta chain originates from a study of blood T cell repertoires in COVID-19. In the study overall: Acute and convalescent COVID-19 specimens originated in the United States, Italy and Spain.

Libraries were prepared by immunoSEQ multiplex PCR; TCRdb keeps only in-frame clonotypes and omits some of them. The data contain tens of thousands of clones, around 78% of them singletons. Trimming removed 6 bases from V and 7 bases from J, with 9 bases in between. The CDR3 spans 11 residues. Germline CDR1 and CDR2: MNHEY and SVGAGI. The receptor was isolated from a human donor in a cohort sampled during active COVID-19. What was sequenced was peripheral blood. The gene calls are TRBV6-5 and TRBJ1-2, with D possibly being TRBD1 (5 bases). CDR3 region: CASSQGFGYTF. In nucleotides, the CDR3 is TGTGCCAGCAGCCAGGGCTTTGGCTACACCTTC.